A single sample is the source of the 10 T cell receptor beta chains below, sequenced in a study of CD8 T cells in ankylosing spondylitis. Study observations and caveats: Eight or nine highly homologous variants made up a TCR beta motif that seemed to typify ankylosing spondylitis blood.

Each CDR3 protein gets one entry after TCRdb re-called the 5' RACE reads with MiXCR. The sample includes 400,000 or so distinct CDR3 sequences, 20% to 30% of them seen just once. Which antigens these TCRs recognize remains unknown. Sequenced sample: blood, either unsorted or a sorted T cell fraction (not recorded which). Every receptor here comes from a male donor with ankylosing spondylitis.

Ten or more counts support this clonotype. This sequence joins TRBV7-9 and TRBJ2-7; D assignment may be TRBD1 or TRBD2 (5 bases each). V lost 11 bases and J lost 5, with 16 bases in between. Germline lookup yields CDR1 SEHNR and CDR2 FQNEAQ (reference sequence). CDR3 length equals 12 residues. The CDR3 bases are TGTGCCTCTTCGGGGCCGTCGGACGAGCAGTACGTC. Its translation: CASSGPSDEQYV.

The table lists this clonotype with a few counts. The CDR3 here is CASSLNTGEPGELFF. DNA of the CDR3: TGCGCCAGCAGCTTGAATACAGGGGAACCCGGGGAGCTGTTTTTT. The chain has TRBV4-1 and TRBJ2-2; 7 bases match TRBD1. The V and J ends lost 5 bases and 6 bases, in that order; junction bases with no gene match: 9. Per the germline V gene, CDR1 is MGHRA and CDR2 is YSYEKL. This CDR3 has 15 residues.

This chain links TRBV10-3 with TRBJ2-1; the D is unclear. This CDR3 is built from 15 residues. Germline V gene data show CDR1 as ENHRY and CDR2 as SYGVKD. The V end lost 0 bases, the J end lost 4 bases, and 10 bases lay between the germline ends. CDR3: CAISESGRVYNEQFF. CDR3 sequence (DNA): TGTGCCATCAGTGAGTCGGGCCGGGTATACAATGAGCAGTTCTTC.

The V gene is TRBV30, the J gene TRBJ1-2; tentatively, D is TRBD1 (5 bases). Germline CDR1 and CDR2: GTSNPN and SVGIG (reference sequence). V was pared by 2 bases and J by 3 bases, with 10 bases between. The CDR3 length is 13 residues. The CDR3 loop reads CAWSPGRDYGYTF. The CDR3 DNA is TGTGCCTGGAGTCCTGGCAGGGACTATGGCTACACCTTC.

The rearrangement links TRBV29-1 to TRBJ1-1; possible D gene TRBD1, 5 bases. Germline V lookup: CDR1 SQVTM, CDR2 ANQGSEA. The germline V and J ends were trimmed by 6 bases and 10 bases, with 15 bases remaining between them. This CDR3 is built from 11 residues. The CDR3 region has the DNA TGCAGCGTGGCACTTCAGGGTGGAGCTTTCTTT. Its translation: CSVALQGGAFF.

This clonotype was found a few times. The rearrangement uses TRBV7-8 and TRBJ1-1; D is unresolved. This CDR3 spans 14 amino acids. The V end lost 1 base, the J end lost 1 base, and 7 bases lay between the germline ends. Germline CDR1 and CDR2: SGHVS and FQNEAQ. The CDR3 DNA reads as TGTGCCAGCAGCTTAGTACAGAGGAACACTGAAGCTTTCTTT. It is translated as CASSLVQRNTEAFF.

This chain uses TRBV11-3 with TRBJ2-3, with D tentatively TRBD1 (6 bases). The length of the CDR3 is 14 residues. CDR1 and CDR2 (germline): SGHNT, YENEEA. Trimming left V 5 bases short and J 4 bases short, with 13 bases between. Written as DNA, the CDR3 is TGTGCCAGCAGCCGGGACACTCCGCCAGATACGCAGTATTTT. It translates to CASSRDTPPDTQYF.

The chain joins TRBV7-6 to TRBJ2-7; the match to TRBD2 covers 11 bases. Unmatched junction bases numbered 4, after V lost 0 bases and J lost 3 bases. This CDR3 is 16 amino acids long. Germline V lookup: CDR1 SGHVS, CDR2 FNYEAQ. DNA of the CDR3: TGTGCCAGCAGCTTAGCTCTAGCGGGAGGACTCTACGAGCAGTACTTC. It codes for CASSLALAGGLYEQYF.

The chain joins TRBV5-1 to TRBJ2-5; D might be TRBD2 (5 bases). CDR1 and CDR2 (germline): SGHRS, YFSETQ. The V and J ends lost 3 bases and 1 base respectively, with 13 bases between them. The CDR3 covers 15 residues. CDR3 loop: CASSWSRGSQETQYF. DNA for the CDR3: TGCGCCAGCAGCTGGAGCCGGGGTTCCCAAGAGACCCAGTACTTC.

This clonotype has more than one count but fewer than ten. The chain has TRBV5-1 and TRBJ2-2, with D hard to call. V lost 8 bases to trimming and J lost 0 bases, with 11 bases between them. From germline, CDR1 is SGHRS and CDR2 YFSETQ. The CDR3 extends over 14 amino acids. Written as DNA, the CDR3 is TGCGCCAGTCTAGTGGCAGCGAACACCGGGGAGCTGTTTTTT. The encoded protein is CASLVAANTGELFF. The full variable domain, completed using reference TRBV5-1 and TRBJ2-2, is KAGVTQTPRYLIKTRGQQVTLSCSPISGHRSVSWYQQTPGQGLQFLFEYFSETQRNKGNFPGRFSGRQFSNSRSEMNVSTLELGDSALYLCASLVAANTGELFFGEGSRLTVL.